A selection of T cell receptor beta chains follows, all from one sample in a study of STAT5B mutations in CD4+ large granular lymphocyte leukemia. Profiled with immunoSEQ multiplex PCR; TCRdb holds only in-frame clones, not every one. The repertoire holds about 31,000 clones, with less than 90% as singletons. Sequencing was done on a sample of CD4+ T cells from blood buffy coats. These receptors all stem from a human donor in good health. Each CDR3 is given with its conserved first and last residue. The order of the fields is J gene, clone size, V gene, CDR3 protein. Expanded clones are given a class, and other clones once, few, many or no size at all.

>TRBJ2-5|NA|TRBV27
CASSNFPLTDKETQYF
>TRBJ1-2|NA|TRBV21-1
CASSNRGESNYGYTF
>TRBJ1-2|few|TRBV5-4
CASSTSRGGGYTF
>TRBJ2-3|NA|TRBV7-9
CASSQDGTSTDTQYF
>TRBJ2-6|NA|TRBV15
CATSRAILSGANVLTF
>TRBJ1-1|NA|TRBV27
CASSRGQGINTEAFF
>TRBJ2-2|NA|TRBV7-9
CASAPPAYYGELFF
>TRBJ1-5|NA|TRBV19
CASSIDTELVQPQHF
>TRBJ1-1|NA|TRBV7-2
CASSPLEGRNTEAFF
>TRBJ2-3|NA|TRBV5-1
CASSSLRGDGTDTQYF
>TRBJ1-2|few|TRBV29-1
CSVEGGANYGYTF
>TRBJ2-1|NA|TRBV7-2
CASTTGTSVYNEQFF
>TRBJ2-7|NA|TRBV7-9
CASRRTGESSYEQYF
>TRBJ2-7|NA|TRBV18
CASSPSSGAYEQYF
>TRBJ2-2|NA|TRBV4-2
CASSKRLGRQDQNTGELFF
>TRBJ2-1|NA|TRBV7-9
CASSSIRGGNEQFF
>TRBJ1-4|NA|TRBV7-6
CASSLAPGGIGEKLFF
>TRBJ2-1|once|TRBV12-5
CASGFATSGNEQFF
>TRBJ1-2|NA|TRBV6-5
CASSYSARGGDGYTF
>TRBJ1-2|NA|TRBV14
CASSQVGTARGYTF
>TRBJ2-7|NA|TRBV5-1
CASSSGLGEQYF
>TRBJ2-7|NA|TRBV28
CASSSGLVFYEQYF
>TRBJ2-2|NA|TRBV10-3
CAITEGPLAGETGELFF
>TRBJ2-5|NA|TRBV5-6
CASSLQGLRQQYF
>TRBJ2-7|NA|TRBV5-1
CASSLERGEQYF
>TRBJ2-1|NA|TRBV14
CASSQESGTYNEQFF
>TRBJ2-5|NA|TRBV11-2
CASSLGGSYLETQYF
>NA|NA|TRBV29-1
CSVDSRDYEQYF
>TRBJ2-4|NA|TRBV4-1
CASSQDTPATGAKNIQYF
>TRBJ1-2|NA|TRBV29-1
CSVWEGGNYGYTF
>TRBJ1-1|NA|TRBV5-1
CASSLDGAPAEAFF
>TRBJ1-2|few|TRBV14
CASSRLQGNYGYTF
>TRBJ1-3|NA|TRBV12-5
CASGSGGAGNTIYF
>TRBJ2-2|few|TRBV18
CASSPSPVANTGELFF
>TRBJ2-7|NA|TRBV5-8
CASNIPYEQYF
>TRBJ2-7|NA|TRBV11-3
CASSPRGSSYEQYF
>TRBJ2-1|once|TRBV27
CASRTGTTSWNEQFF
>TRBJ2-3|NA|TRBV5-1
CASSLREYAPVTDTQYF
>TRBJ2-3|once|TRBV14
CASSQDLAGGPPDTQYF
>TRBJ2-3|NA|TRBV7-9
CASSKRDSTDTQYF
>TRBJ1-4|NA|TRBV7-8
CASRQGQGEKLFF
>TRBJ2-3|NA|TRBV2
CASSEQRIGEDTQYF
>TRBJ1-4|NA|TRBV19
CASSNPGQGSEKLFF
>TRBJ2-5|NA|TRBV7-2
CASSLAPGAGRETQYF
>TRBJ2-1|once|TRBV2
CASSEKAGTSGEQFF
>TRBJ2-4|NA|TRBV14
CASSQPGKNIQYF
>TRBJ1-1|NA|TRBV6-1
CASNRDIGNTEAFF
>TRBJ2-1|NA|TRBV2
CASSERSGRAREQFF
>TRBJ2-5|NA|TRBV19
CASSIGLAGGQETQYF
>TRBJ1-2|once|TRBV5-6
CASSLGQGDGYTF
>TRBJ2-6|NA|TRBV6-1
CASTRTFGANVLTF
>TRBJ1-4|NA|TRBV5-1
CASSLDRGIEEKLFF
>TRBJ2-4|NA|TRBV7-6
CASNQPASGNIQYF
>TRBJ2-7|NA|TRBV19
CASSIRLAGAGEQYF
>TRBJ2-6|NA|TRBV28
CASSSLGRGANVLTF